These 23 T cell receptor beta chains came from one sample sequenced in a study of T-cell reconstitution after alpha-beta-depleted transplantation in children. The authors prepared the TCRbeta library with unique molecular identifiers. MiXCR, applied by TCRdb to the PCR reads, yields one record per CDR3 protein. The repertoire holds about 250,000 distinct CDR3 sequences, more than 20% seen once, with 4.5% to 5.5% in the top ten. The starting material was PBMCs, mostly from graft donor cells, obtained 360 days after TCRalphabeta/CD19-depleted stem cell transplant. These receptors originate from a female patient aged 2 to 10 who had a stem cell transplant for congenital amegakaryocytic thrombocytopenia, so the T cells may come from the graft donor.

The V and J genes are TRBV5-6 and TRBJ2-5; 9 bases are a match to TRBD1. CDR1 and CDR2 (germline): SGHDT, YYEEEE. V was clipped by 4 bases and J by 3 bases; unmatched bases: 10. The length of the CDR3 is 16 residues. CDR3 DNA: TGTGCCAGCAGCCAAATGGGACAGGGTACTGAAGAGACCCAGTACTTC. Translation: CASSQMGQGTEETQYF.

The V and J genes are TRBV3-1 and TRBJ2-3, with 14 bases aligning to TRBD2. The CDR3 extends over 16 amino acids. Trimming cost V 4 bases and J 5 bases; bases outside gene matches: 5. Germline loops: CDR1 LGHDT, CDR2 YNNKEL (reference sequence). CDR3 region: CASSRRLAGGIDTQYF. In nucleotides, the CDR3 is TGTGCCAGCAGCCGCCGACTAGCGGGGGGGATAGATACGCAGTATTTT.

V gene TRBV5-1 combines with J gene TRBJ2-5, with D possibly being TRBD1 (6 bases). The CDR3 totals 13 residues. From germline, CDR1 is SGHRS and CDR2 YFSETQ. Trimming took off 4 bases at V and 2 bases at J, with 9 bases between the two ends. The CDR3 DNA reads as TGCGCCAGCAGCCCACAGGGACAAGAGACCCAGTACTTC. It encodes CASSPQGQETQYF.

The chain carries TRBV7-9 and TRBJ1-1; D is undetermined. Germline CDR1 reads SEHNR; CDR2 reads FQNEAQ (reference sequence). V gave up 5 bases and J gave up 7 bases, with 14 bases separating them. CDR3 size: 13 residues. The CDR3: CASSPMDGIEAFF. The CDR3 coding sequence is TGTGCCAGCAGCCCGATGGACGGAATTGAAGCTTTCTTT.

J is TRBJ2-3 and V is TRBV5-1, with 8 positions matching TRBD2. J lost 6 bases, V lost 4 bases, and 1 base had no gene match. Germline assignment: CDR1 SGHRS and CDR2 YFSETQ. This CDR3 contains 12 residues. The CDR3 protein is CASSRGGDTQYF. For the CDR3, the DNA is TGCGCCAGCAGCCGGGGGGGGGATACGCAGTATTTT.

The J gene is TRBJ2-7, the V gene TRBV4-2; TRBD2 agrees at 12 bases. CDR3 length equals 19 residues. Germline assignment: CDR1 LGHNA and CDR2 YNFKEQ. Trimming cost V 0 bases and J 5 bases; bases outside gene matches: 14. Here the CDR3 reads CASSQDLASGRALVNEQYF. The CDR3 DNA reads TGTGCCAGCAGCCAAGATCTGGCTAGCGGGAGGGCCCTCGTCAACGAGCAGTACTTC.

The J gene is TRBJ2-3, the V gene TRBV27; the D gene could be TRBD1 or TRBD2 (5 bases each). V gave up 5 bases and J gave up 0 bases, with 12 bases separating them. There are 15 residues in the CDR3. Per the germline V gene, CDR1 is MNHEY and CDR2 is SMNVEV (reference sequence). The CDR3 reads CASSPIGASTDTQYF. The CDR3 nucleotides are TGTGCCAGCAGTCCCATCGGGGCTAGCACAGATACGCAGTATTTT.

With regard to this clonotype: This may be a read error, as it is one base from a much larger clone. The V and J genes are TRBV3-1 and TRBJ1-6, with D unclear. Per germline, CDR1 LGHDT and CDR2 YNNKEL (reference sequence). This CDR3 has 13 residues. CDR3 loop: CANSQGMRFPLHF. Here the CDR3 DNA reads TGTGCCAACAGCCAAGGGATGCGGTTTCCCCTCCACTTT.

The chain links TRBV20-1 to TRBJ1-5; possible D gene TRBD1, 5 bases. The V gene's germline CDR1 is DFQATT and CDR2 SNEGSKA (reference sequence). Trimming removed 3 bases at V and 4 bases at J, with 10 bases between. The CDR3 covers 13 residues. CDR3 in amino acids: CSASEGFNQPQHF. DNA of the CDR3: TGCAGTGCTAGCGAGGGGTTTAATCAGCCCCAGCATTTT.

The V and J genes are TRBV7-2 and TRBJ1-3, with 8 bases identical to TRBD1. The junction had 4 bases not matched to a gene; V was cut back by 6 bases and J by 0 bases. In germline, CDR1 is SGHTA, CDR2 FQGNSA. The CDR3 consists of 15 residues. CDR3 nucleotide sequence: TGTGCCAGCAGTTCTACAGGGGGCTCTGGAAACACCATATATTTT. Translated, it gives CASSSTGGSGNTIYF. The full variable domain, its missing parts supplied by reference TRBV7-2 and TRBJ1-3, is GAGVSQSPSNKVTEKGKDVELRCDPISGHTALYWYRQSLGQGLEFLIYFQGNSAPDKSGLPSDRFSAERTGGSVSTLTIQRTQQEDSAVYLCASSSTGGSGNTIYFGEGSWLTVV.

The rearrangement links TRBV3-1 to TRBJ2-5, with no clear D. Germline CDR1 and CDR2: LGHDT and YNNKEL (reference sequence). V dropped 0 bases and J dropped 4 bases, with 12 bases sitting between them. The CDR3 has 15 amino acids. The CDR3: CASSQELRIRETQYF. The CDR3 nucleotides read TGTGCCAGCAGCCAAGAATTACGGATTCGAGAGACCCAGTACTTC.

J is TRBJ1-4 and V is TRBV12-3 or TRBV12-4, with 8 nucleotides matching TRBD1. The CDR3 has 14 amino acids. Trimming cost V 8 bases and J 5 bases; bases outside gene matches: 7. CDR3 sequence reads: CASRIQGVNEKLFF. The CDR3 nucleotides are TGTGCCAGCCGCATACAGGGGGTAAATGAAAAACTGTTTTTT.

This clonotype was seen a handful of times. The gene calls are TRBV12-3 or TRBV12-4 and TRBJ2-1; 7 nucleotides align to TRBD1. V lost 3 bases and J lost 5; bases outside the gene matches: 10. The CDR3 contains 16 residues. The CDR3 bases are TGTGCCAGCAGTTTGGGCCGGACAGGATGGGACAATGAGCAGTTCTTC. This sequence encodes CASSLGRTGWDNEQFF.

This clonotype was counted a few times. This sequence joins TRBV7-2 and TRBJ2-3; TRBD1 or TRBD2 may be the D gene (5 bases each). The V end lost 1 base, the J end lost 8 bases, and 10 bases lay between the germline ends. CDR1 is SGHTA, CDR2 FQGNSA, per germline. The CDR3 has 13 amino acids. CDR3: CASSLEWDGTQYF. The CDR3 region has the DNA TGTGCCAGCAGCTTAGAGTGGGACGGTACGCAGTATTTT.

This clonotype turned up a few times. The CDR3 DNA reads TGTGCCAGCAGCCAAGATGCAGCGGGGGGGCGGAATGAGCAGTTCTTC. Its protein product is CASSQDAAGGRNEQFF. The chain combines TRBV3-1 with TRBJ2-1; 10 positions match TRBD2. Losses at the gene ends were 0 bases for V and 7 bases for J; bases not matched to a gene: 6. The CDR3 has 16 residues. Germline lookup yields CDR1 LGHDT and CDR2 YNNKEL (reference sequence).

This clonotype was seen a few times. At one boundary the junction diverges from the germline segment, which might be a read error. In DNA, the CDR3 is TGCAGTGCCGGCCCGGGACAAGTTAATGAAGTTTTCTTT. It yields the protein CSAGPGQVNEVFF. The V call is TRBV20-1, the J call TRBJ1-1; D might be TRBD1 (6 bases). Germline assignment: CDR1 DFQATT and CDR2 SNEGSKA (reference sequence). The CDR3 is 13 amino acids.

This clonotype was recorded a few times. The gene calls are TRBV20-1 and TRBJ1-5; D gene ambiguous. CDR1 and CDR2 from the germline V gene are DFQATT and SNEGSKA (reference sequence). With 2 bases removed from V and 8 bases from J, the gap between germline ends came to 13 bases. CDR3 length: 13 amino acids. This CDR3 reads CSARLGRWEPQHF. CDR3 coding DNA: TGCAGTGCTAGACTGGGCAGGTGGGAGCCCCAGCATTTT.

This clonotype was seen only a few times. This rearrangement joins TRBV2 to TRBJ1-1; 10 positions agree with TRBD1. Germline V gives CDR1 SNHLY, CDR2 FYNNEI. Trimming removed 8 bases from V and 4 bases from J; junction bases left unmatched: 4. The CDR3 covers 13 residues. The CDR3 DNA sequence: TGTGCCAGCCGGGGGACAGGGGTCACTGAAGCTTTCTTT. It yields the protein CASRGTGVTEAFF.

The CDR3 coding sequence is TGTGCCAGCAGGGCCGGGACAACCGAAAAACTGTTTTTT. Amino acids: CASRAGTTEKLFF. The chain employs TRBV6-2 or TRBV6-3 and TRBJ1-4; a weak D match, TRBD1 (6 bases). Per the germline V gene, CDR1 is MNHEY and CDR2 is SVGEGT. This CDR3 contains 13 residues. V was clipped by 6 bases and J by 8 bases, with 13 bases between them.

In its sample, this clonotype was seen a few times. The genes are TRBV20-1 and TRBJ2-7, with D maybe TRBD1 (5 bases). The V and J ends lost 4 bases and 4 bases respectively, with 20 bases between them. CDR1 and CDR2 (germline): DFQATT, SNEGSKA (reference sequence). The CDR3 spans 15 residues. The CDR3 spells CSATFGARGSYEQYF. CDR3 bases: TGCAGTGCTACGTTTGGGGCTAGGGGTTCTTACGAGCAGTACTTC.

The chain links TRBV11-2 to TRBJ2-1; D perhaps matches TRBD2 (5 bases). CDR3 size: 14 residues. Germline V gene data show CDR1 as SGHAT and CDR2 as FQNNGV. With 1 base removed from V and 9 bases from J, the gap between germline ends came to 13 bases. The CDR3 DNA is TGTGCCAGCAGCTTAGGGGAGCTAGTTGGTGAGCAGTTCTTC. Encoded protein: CASSLGELVGEQFF.

This clonotype has just a few counts. The V and J genes are TRBV30 and TRBJ2-1; no reliable D call. CDR1 GTSNPN and CDR2 SVGIG come from the germline V gene (reference sequence). This CDR3 is 19 amino acids long. V was pared by 4 bases and J by 3 bases, with 28 bases between. CDR3 bases: TGTGCCTGGATAAACCAGCGTGAAAGAGGCCGGTCGTACTACAATGAGCAGTTCTTC. Translating gives CAWINQRERGRSYYNEQFF.

This clonotype turned up a few times. The gene calls are TRBV20-1 and TRBJ1-3, with D hard to call. This CDR3 comprises 13 residues. Germline CDR1 reads DFQATT; CDR2 reads SNEGSKA (reference sequence). V dropped 3 bases and J dropped 3 bases, with 9 bases sitting between them. CDR3: CSASPSLGNTIYF. The DNA for the CDR3 is TGCAGTGCTAGTCCCAGCCTTGGAAACACCATATATTTT.